Only one count was recorded for the clone carrying this T cell receptor beta chain. Its antigen is unknown. The record originates from a study of CD4 T cell repertoires in COVID-19. Study at large: Other coronavirus spike proteins restimulated relabeled CFSE-low cells expanded with IL-2 for over 8 days. General observations from the study: Some SARS-CoV-2 clonotypes, between about 7 and 27%, recurred in SARS-CoV and/or HKU1 cultures. Sharing of several most expanded SARS-CoV-2-reactive clonotypes across memory subsets suggested intraclonal diversification.

Data came from immunoSEQ multiplex PCR; TCRdb stores just in-frame clones and leaves some out. The profile shows over 20,000 clones, roughly 84% of them singletons. No culture step preceded sequencing of the ex vivo isolated memory T cells. This receptor was taken from a human donor who had COVID-19. Material: central memory CD4+ T cells from blood, obtained before the COVID-19 pandemic.

The CDR3 DNA is TGTGCCAGCAGCCCCCCCTTGGCGGCCAATGAGCAGTTCTTC. Translation: CASSPPLAANEQFF. The chain links TRBV28 to TRBJ2-1, with D hard to call. The V end lost 6 bases, the J end lost 6 bases, and 15 bases lay between the germline ends. Germline V lookup: CDR1 MDHEN, CDR2 SYDVKM. This CDR3 spans 14 amino acids. The variable domain in full, completed from reference TRBV28 and TRBJ2-1, reads DVKVTQSSRYLVKRTGEKVFLECVQDMDHENMFWYRQDPGLGLRLIYFSYDVKMKEKGDIPEGYSVSREKKERFSLILESASTNQTSMYLCASSPPLAANEQFFGPGTRLTVL.